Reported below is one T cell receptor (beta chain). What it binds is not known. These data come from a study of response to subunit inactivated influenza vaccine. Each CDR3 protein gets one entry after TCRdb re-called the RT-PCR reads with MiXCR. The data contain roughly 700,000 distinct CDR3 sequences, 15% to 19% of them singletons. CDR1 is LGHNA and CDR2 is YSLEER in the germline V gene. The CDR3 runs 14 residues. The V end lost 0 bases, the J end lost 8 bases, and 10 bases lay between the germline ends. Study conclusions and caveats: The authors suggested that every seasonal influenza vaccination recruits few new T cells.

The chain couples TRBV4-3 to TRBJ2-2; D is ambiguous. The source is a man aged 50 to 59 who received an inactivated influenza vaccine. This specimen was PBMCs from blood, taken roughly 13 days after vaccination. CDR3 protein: CASSQDSPWGELFF. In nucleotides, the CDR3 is TGCGCCAGCAGCCAAGATAGCCCTTGGGGGGAGCTGTTTTTT.